The next 5 T cell receptor beta chains were all read from a single sample in a study of blood T cells in healthy people across ages (dated by TCRdb to between 2015 and 2017). Library preparation employed 5' RACE. Sequencing instrument: Illumina HiSeq 2500. A second PCR of about 6 to 11 cycles was run with a J-beta primer mix and a sample-barcoded 5' primer. Using fastp trimming at Q25 and MiXCR clonotype assembly, TCRdb reanalyzed the public sequencing data and kept in-frame beta chains. Entries that share a CDR3 protein sequence are merged under the most common genes and DNA. The sample data list around 970,000 distinct CDR3 sequences, and just over 50% of these were observed just once. The top ten clonotypes cover 20% to 25% of the sample. Source material: blood. Receptor source: a woman aged 60 to 75 in good health.

This clonotype was counted only a few times. The rearrangement joins TRBV28 to TRBJ2-3; 8 bases match TRBD1. V gave up 4 bases and J gave up 4 bases; unmatched junction bases: 4. Germline CDR1 and CDR2: MDHEN and SYDVKM. The CDR3 spans 14 residues. The CDR3 region is CASSSGGGSDTQYF. The CDR3, as DNA: TGTGCCAGCAGTTCAGGGGGCGGGTCAGATACGCAGTATTTT.

The V call is TRBV29-1, the J call TRBJ2-7, with D hard to call. The CDR3 is 15 residues long. The V and J ends lost 7 bases and 2 bases respectively, with 21 bases between them. CDR1 and CDR2 from the germline V gene are SQVTM and ANQGSEA. The CDR3 spells CSALTLANPTYEQYF. CDR3 DNA: TGCAGCGCACTGACCCTTGCCAATCCGACCTACGAGCAGTACTTC.

This clonotype was observed a few times. V gene TRBV12-3 or TRBV12-4 combines with J gene TRBJ2-7; D gene unclear. Trimming took 0 bases from V and 3 from J, leaving 9 bases between them. This CDR3 is 14 amino acids long. The DNA of the CDR3 is TGTGCCAGCAGTTTAGCGGGGTCAGGCTACGAGCAGTACTTC. Residues: CASSLAGSGYEQYF.

This clonotype was observed a handful of times. Here the CDR3 reads CSVGRDSTDTQYF. The DNA for the CDR3 is TGCAGCGTTGGGCGGGATAGCACAGATACGCAGTATTTT. The chain carries TRBV29-1 and TRBJ2-3; possibly TRBD2 for D (6 bases). Germline CDR1 SQVTM, CDR2 ANQGSEA. The germline V and J ends were trimmed by 4 bases and 0 bases, with 8 bases remaining between them. CDR3 length equals 13 residues.

The chain uses TRBV20-1 and TRBJ2-1, with D hard to call. From germline, CDR1 is DFQATT and CDR2 SNEGSKA (reference sequence). The CDR3 covers 14 residues. With 4 bases removed from V and 4 bases from J, the gap between germline ends came to 14 bases. In DNA form, the CDR3 reads TGCAGTGCTATGGCCCCGAGGACGTACAATGAGCAGTTCTTC. It specifies CSAMAPRTYNEQFF.